The rows below give T cell receptor beta chains drawn from one sample of a study of cytomegalovirus exposure and HLA in healthy donors. Measured with immunoSEQ multiplex PCR; TCRdb has only the in-frame clones, and not every one. Among some 190,000 clones, approximately 80% were seen once, and the ten largest hold 14%. Sequenced: PBMCs. The origin of the receptors is a woman in her thirties in good health and CMV-seropositive. Both conserved end residues are trimmed from each CDR3.

>TRBV28
ASRHAAGPGEQY
>TRBV18
ASSPRMTEYNSPLH
>TRBV28
ASSPASGPTGGYEQY
>TRBV11-2
ASSGSDRRNEKLF
>TRBV18
ASSQRPRQGPMNTEAF
>TRBV28
ASSLYRNLGNTIY
>TRBV7-2
ASSFGTSGRKEVTQY
>TRBV5-6
ASSFGQGLTLNVLT
>TRBV5-1
ASSLGGQGAAVYT
>TRBV2
ATLQRGRMSTDTQY